A selection of T cell receptor beta chains follows, all from one sample in a study of T cell responses to AZD1222 COVID-19 vaccine. Sequencing used immunoSEQ multiplex PCR; TCRdb keeps in-frame clones, though not all of them. The sample holds approximately 99,000 clones; 70% to 90% are singletons and the top ten take over 3%. The sample consisted of peripheral blood, taken on day 0 of AZD1222 vaccination. These receptors all come from an adult in good health. Each CDR3 is given with its conserved first and last residue. Each record gives: clone size, J gene, D gene, V gene, CDR3 protein, CDR3 DNA. A D gene is named only where the DNA matches it firmly. Only part of the rows carry a size: once, few, many, or a class if the clone is expanded.

clone size: -; J gene: TRBJ2-1; D gene: TRBD2; V gene: TRBV4-2; CDR3 protein: CASSQVASGRTSSYNEQFF; CDR3 DNA: TGTGCCAGCAGCCAAGTCGCCAGCGGGAGAACCAGTTCCTACAATGAGCAGTTCTTC
clone size: -; J gene: TRBJ1-2; D gene: -; V gene: TRBV27; CDR3 protein: CASSSFTNYGYTF; CDR3 DNA: TGTGCCAGCAGTTCTTTCACCAACTATGGCTACACCTTC
clone size: -; J gene: TRBJ1-2; D gene: -; V gene: TRBV2; CDR3 protein: CASRAQRLGNYGYTF; CDR3 DNA: TGTGCCAGCAGGGCCCAGAGGCTTGGGAACTATGGCTACACCTTC
clone size: -; J gene: TRBJ2-5; D gene: TRBD2; V gene: TRBV5-4; CDR3 protein: CASSTQGAGGETQYF; CDR3 DNA: TGTGCCAGCAGCACGCAAGGGGCCGGGGGGGAGACCCAGTACTTC
clone size: -; J gene: TRBJ2-5; D gene: -; V gene: TRBV19; CDR3 protein: CASSIGGGLRETRYF; CDR3 DNA: TGTGCCAGTAGTATAGGGGGCGGACTAAGAGAGACCCGGTACTTC
clone size: -; J gene: TRBJ2-1; D gene: TRBD2; V gene: TRBV7-2; CDR3 protein: CASNLDSGGPYEQFF; CDR3 DNA: TGTGCCAGCAACCTAGATAGCGGGGGGCCCTATGAGCAGTTCTTC
clone size: once; J gene: TRBJ1-2; D gene: TRBD1; V gene: TRBV7-9; CDR3 protein: CASSLDPGQATGYTF; CDR3 DNA: TGTGCCAGCAGCTTAGACCCGGGACAGGCGACTGGCTACACCTTC
clone size: -; J gene: TRBJ2-2; D gene: TRBD1; V gene: TRBV2; CDR3 protein: CASTPQTGHTGELFF; CDR3 DNA: TGTGCCAGCACCCCACAGACAGGGCACACCGGGGAGCTGTTTTTT
clone size: once; J gene: TRBJ2-1; D gene: TRBD2; V gene: TRBV7-2; CDR3 protein: CASSPRGRGGLNEQFF; CDR3 DNA: TGTGCCAGCAGCCCTAGGGGGCGGGGGGGCCTGAATGAGCAGTTCTTC
clone size: -; J gene: TRBJ2-3; D gene: TRBD1; V gene: TRBV7-2; CDR3 protein: CASSAEGARLDTQYF; CDR3 DNA: TGTGCCAGCAGCGCCGAGGGGGCCCGTTTGGATACGCAGTATTTT
clone size: once; J gene: TRBJ2-7; D gene: -; V gene: TRBV6-5; CDR3 protein: CASTPWDGSYEQYF; CDR3 DNA: TGTGCCAGCACCCCCTGGGACGGCTCCTACGAGCAGTACTTC
clone size: -; J gene: TRBJ2-1; D gene: TRBD1; V gene: TRBV7-9; CDR3 protein: CASSLAQGARNEQFF; CDR3 DNA: TGTGCCAGCAGCTTAGCACAGGGGGCGCGCAATGAGCAGTTCTTC
clone size: -; J gene: TRBJ1-1; D gene: -; V gene: TRBV4-1; CDR3 protein: CASSQGLRAAFF; CDR3 DNA: TGCGCCAGCAGCCAGGGACTCCGGGCGGCTTTCTTT
clone size: -; J gene: TRBJ1-5; D gene: TRBD1; V gene: TRBV20-1; CDR3 protein: CSASGGTGSNQPQHF; CDR3 DNA: TGCAGTGCTAGTGGTGGGACAGGGAGCAATCAGCCCCAGCATTTT
clone size: -; J gene: TRBJ2-7; D gene: TRBD1; V gene: TRBV7-8; CDR3 protein: CASSLRQGSAYEQYF; CDR3 DNA: TGTGCCAGCAGCCTAAGACAGGGTTCTGCCTACGAGCAGTACTTC
clone size: -; J gene: TRBJ2-4; D gene: -; V gene: TRBV7-2; CDR3 protein: CASSRLLRGGGNIQYF; CDR3 DNA: TGTGCCAGCAGCAGGCTTTTGCGGGGCGGCGGAAACATTCAGTACTTC
clone size: -; J gene: TRBJ1-5; D gene: -; V gene: TRBV18; CDR3 protein: CASSPPGQGPQPQHF; CDR3 DNA: TGTGCCAGCTCACCACCGGGGCAGGGCCCTCAGCCCCAGCATTTT
clone size: -; J gene: TRBJ2-3; D gene: -; V gene: TRBV5-1; CDR3 protein: CASSLGTIGLGEGTDTQYF; CDR3 DNA: TGCGCCAGCAGCTTGGGAACCATCGGCCTTGGGGAGGGCACAGATACGCAGTATTTT
clone size: -; J gene: TRBJ2-5; D gene: -; V gene: TRBV4-2; CDR3 protein: CASSPGGDSGGQETQYF; CDR3 DNA: TGTGCCAGCAGCCCCGGGGGTGATTCCGGGGGCCAAGAGACCCAGTACTTC
clone size: few; J gene: TRBJ1-1; D gene: TRBD1; V gene: TRBV7-9; CDR3 protein: CASSLGDRAGGEAFF; CDR3 DNA: TGTGCCAGCAGCTTGGGGGACAGGGCCGGGGGTGAAGCTTTCTTT
clone size: -; J gene: TRBJ1-5; D gene: -; V gene: TRBV12-3/TRBV12-4; CDR3 protein: CASSYSNQPQHF; CDR3 DNA: TGTGCCAGCAGTTATAGCAATCAGCCCCAGCATTTT
clone size: few; J gene: TRBJ1-2; D gene: -; V gene: TRBV29-1; CDR3 protein: CSVEGRGLNYGYTF; CDR3 DNA: TGCAGCGTTGAGGGCCGAGGCCTTAACTATGGCTACACCTTC
clone size: -; J gene: TRBJ2-7; D gene: -; V gene: TRBV6-5; CDR3 protein: CASTGTSPYEQYF; CDR3 DNA: TGTGCCAGCACAGGGACTTCGCCTTACGAGCAGTACTTC
clone size: -; J gene: TRBJ1-2; D gene: -; V gene: TRBV6-2/TRBV6-3; CDR3 protein: CASSSHLTGDGRYGYTF; CDR3 DNA: TGTGCCAGCAGTTCTCATCTTACGGGAGACGGTCGCTATGGCTACACCTTC
clone size: once; J gene: TRBJ1-5; D gene: -; V gene: TRBV6-5; CDR3 protein: CASSYLNSNQPQHF; CDR3 DNA: TGTGCCAGCAGTTACTTAAATAGCAATCAGCCCCAGCATTTT
clone size: -; J gene: TRBJ1-2; D gene: -; V gene: TRBV4-1; CDR3 protein: CASSQAIVRGNYGYTF; CDR3 DNA: TGCGCCAGCAGCCAAGCAATAGTAAGGGGAAACTATGGCTACACCTTC
clone size: -; J gene: TRBJ2-1; D gene: -; V gene: TRBV7-8; CDR3 protein: CASSLEGWGVQSSYNEQFF; CDR3 DNA: TGTGCCAGCAGCTTAGAAGGTTGGGGGGTCCAGAGCTCCTACAATGAGCAGTTCTTC
clone size: -; J gene: TRBJ1-6; D gene: -; V gene: TRBV2; CDR3 protein: CASSELTGYNSPLHF; CDR3 DNA: TGTGCCAGCAGTGAACTGACAGGATATAATTCACCCCTCCACTTT
clone size: once; J gene: TRBJ2-3; D gene: TRBD2; V gene: TRBV7-6; CDR3 protein: CASSLALGLAGSDTQYF; CDR3 DNA: TGTGCCAGCAGCTTAGCGCTGGGACTAGCGGGGTCAGATACGCAGTATTTT
clone size: few; J gene: TRBJ2-7; D gene: TRBD1; V gene: TRBV5-1; CDR3 protein: CASSLVQGALAEQYF; CDR3 DNA: TGCGCCAGCAGCTTGGTGCAGGGGGCCCTCGCCGAGCAGTACTTC
clone size: -; J gene: TRBJ1-3; D gene: -; V gene: TRBV7-2; CDR3 protein: CASSLARRARGNTIYF; CDR3 DNA: TGTGCCAGCAGCTTAGCGCGCAGGGCTCGAGGAAACACCATATATTTT
clone size: -; J gene: TRBJ1-4; D gene: -; V gene: TRBV7-9; CDR3 protein: CASSKSETGQKLFF; CDR3 DNA: TGTGCCAGCAGCAAATCAGAAACAGGGCAAAAACTGTTTTTT
clone size: -; J gene: TRBJ1-6; D gene: TRBD1; V gene: TRBV5-1; CDR3 protein: CASSPRTGDNSPLHF; CDR3 DNA: TGCGCCAGCAGCCCGAGGACAGGGGATAATTCACCCCTCCACTTT
clone size: -; J gene: TRBJ1-2; D gene: -; V gene: TRBV7-9; CDR3 protein: CASSSSSRGYTF; CDR3 DNA: TGTGCCAGCAGCTCATCAAGTAGGGGCTACACCTTC
clone size: -; J gene: TRBJ1-2; D gene: -; V gene: TRBV4-1; CDR3 protein: CASSQDLGGGYTF; CDR3 DNA: TGCGCCAGCAGCCAAGATTTGGGCGGTGGCTACACCTTC
clone size: -; J gene: TRBJ1-4; D gene: -; V gene: TRBV7-2; CDR3 protein: CASSRRWGAGEKLFF; CDR3 DNA: TGTGCCAGCAGCAGGAGATGGGGGGCGGGAGAAAAACTGTTTTTT
clone size: -; J gene: TRBJ2-2; D gene: -; V gene: TRBV15; CDR3 protein: CATSREEGNTGELFF; CDR3 DNA: TGTGCCACCAGCAGAGAGGAAGGGAACACCGGGGAGCTGTTTTTT
clone size: -; J gene: TRBJ2-7; D gene: -; V gene: TRBV12-3/TRBV12-4; CDR3 protein: CASSWVVHEQYF; CDR3 DNA: TGTGCCAGCAGTTGGGTTGTCCACGAGCAGTACTTC
clone size: -; J gene: TRBJ1-1; D gene: -; V gene: TRBV19; CDR3 protein: CASSIGRENTEAFF; CDR3 DNA: TGTGCCAGTAGTATCGGACGGGAGAACACTGAAGCTTTCTTT
clone size: -; J gene: TRBJ2-2; D gene: -; V gene: TRBV9; CDR3 protein: CASSVGATGELFF; CDR3 DNA: TGTGCCAGCAGCGTAGGGGCAACCGGGGAGCTGTTTTTT